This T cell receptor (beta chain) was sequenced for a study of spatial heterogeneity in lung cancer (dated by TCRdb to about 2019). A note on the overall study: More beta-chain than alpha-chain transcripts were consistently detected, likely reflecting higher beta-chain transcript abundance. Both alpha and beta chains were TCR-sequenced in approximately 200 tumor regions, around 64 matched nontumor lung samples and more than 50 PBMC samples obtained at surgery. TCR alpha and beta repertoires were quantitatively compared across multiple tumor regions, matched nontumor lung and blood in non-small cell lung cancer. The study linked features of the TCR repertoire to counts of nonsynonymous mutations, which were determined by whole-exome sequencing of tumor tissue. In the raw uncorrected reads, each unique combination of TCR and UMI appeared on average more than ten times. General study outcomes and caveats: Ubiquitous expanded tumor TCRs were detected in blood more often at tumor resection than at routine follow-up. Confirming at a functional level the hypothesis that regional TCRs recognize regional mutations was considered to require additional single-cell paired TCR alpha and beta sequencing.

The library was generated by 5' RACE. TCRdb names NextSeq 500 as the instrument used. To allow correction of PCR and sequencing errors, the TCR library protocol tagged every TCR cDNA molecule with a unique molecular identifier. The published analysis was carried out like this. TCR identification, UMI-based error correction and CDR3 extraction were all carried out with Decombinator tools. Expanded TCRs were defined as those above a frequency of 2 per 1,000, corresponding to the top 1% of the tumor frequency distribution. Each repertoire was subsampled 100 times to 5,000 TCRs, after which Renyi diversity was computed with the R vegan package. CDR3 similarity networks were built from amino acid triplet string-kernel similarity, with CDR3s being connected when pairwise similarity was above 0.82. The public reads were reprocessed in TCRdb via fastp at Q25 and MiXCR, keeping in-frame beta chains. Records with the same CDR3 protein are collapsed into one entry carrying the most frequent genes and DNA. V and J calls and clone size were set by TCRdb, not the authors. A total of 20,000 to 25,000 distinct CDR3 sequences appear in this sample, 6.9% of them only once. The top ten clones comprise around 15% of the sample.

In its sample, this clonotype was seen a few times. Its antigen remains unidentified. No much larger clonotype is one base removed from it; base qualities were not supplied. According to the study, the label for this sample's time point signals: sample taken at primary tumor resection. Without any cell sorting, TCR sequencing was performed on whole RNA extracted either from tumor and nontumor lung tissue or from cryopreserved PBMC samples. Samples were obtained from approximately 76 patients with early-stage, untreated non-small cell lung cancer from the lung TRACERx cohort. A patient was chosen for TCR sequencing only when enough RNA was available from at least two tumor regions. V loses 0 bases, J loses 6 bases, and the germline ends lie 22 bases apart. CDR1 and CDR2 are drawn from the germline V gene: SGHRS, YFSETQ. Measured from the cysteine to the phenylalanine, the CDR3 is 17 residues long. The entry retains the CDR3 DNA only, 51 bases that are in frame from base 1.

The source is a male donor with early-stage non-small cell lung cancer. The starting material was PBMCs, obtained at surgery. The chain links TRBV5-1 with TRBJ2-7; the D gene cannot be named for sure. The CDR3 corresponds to CASSLAFEAAGYVEQYF. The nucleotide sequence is TGCGCCAGCAGCTTGGCCTTCGAGGCAGCTGGGTATGTCGAGCAGTACTTC. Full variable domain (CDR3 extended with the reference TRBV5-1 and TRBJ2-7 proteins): KAGVTQTPRYLIKTRGQQVTLSCSPISGHRSVSWYQQTPGQGLQFLFEYFSETQRNKGNFPGRFSGRQFSNSRSEMNVSTLELGDSALYLCASSLAFEAAGYVEQYFGPGTRLTVT.